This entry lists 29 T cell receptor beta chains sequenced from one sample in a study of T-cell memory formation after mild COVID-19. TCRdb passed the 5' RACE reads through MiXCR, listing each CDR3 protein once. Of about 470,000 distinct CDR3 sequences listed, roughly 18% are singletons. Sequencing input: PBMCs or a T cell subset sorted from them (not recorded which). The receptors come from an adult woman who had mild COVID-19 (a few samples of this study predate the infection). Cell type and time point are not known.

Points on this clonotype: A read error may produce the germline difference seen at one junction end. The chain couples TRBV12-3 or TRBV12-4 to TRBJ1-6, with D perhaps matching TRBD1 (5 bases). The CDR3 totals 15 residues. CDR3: CPPYGASSYNSPLHF. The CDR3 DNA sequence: TGCCCCCCATACGGGGCGAGCTCCTATAATTCACCCCTCCACTTT.

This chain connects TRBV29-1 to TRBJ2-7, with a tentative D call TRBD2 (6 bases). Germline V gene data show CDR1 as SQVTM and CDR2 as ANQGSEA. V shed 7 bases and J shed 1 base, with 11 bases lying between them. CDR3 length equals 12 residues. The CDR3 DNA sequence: TGCAGCGCTGAGGAGGGGTCCTACGAGCAGTACTTC. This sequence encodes CSAEEGSYEQYF.

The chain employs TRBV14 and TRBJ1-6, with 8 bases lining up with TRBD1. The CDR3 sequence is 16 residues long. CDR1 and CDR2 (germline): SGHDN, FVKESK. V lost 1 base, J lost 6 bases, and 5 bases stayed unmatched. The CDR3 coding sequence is TGTGCCAGCAGCCAAGTAGGACAGGGCGGTAATTCACCCCTCCACTTT. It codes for CASSQVGQGGNSPLHF.

Here the CDR3 DNA reads TGCGCCAGCAGCCAAGAGGGCAGGGGGCTATACGAGCAGTACTTC. Encoded protein: CASSQEGRGLYEQYF. The chain recombines TRBV4-1 with TRBJ2-7; TRBD1 aligns across 8 bases. This CDR3 has 15 residues. In germline, CDR1 is MGHRA, CDR2 YSYEKL. V gave up 0 bases and J gave up 4 bases; unmatched junction bases: 5.

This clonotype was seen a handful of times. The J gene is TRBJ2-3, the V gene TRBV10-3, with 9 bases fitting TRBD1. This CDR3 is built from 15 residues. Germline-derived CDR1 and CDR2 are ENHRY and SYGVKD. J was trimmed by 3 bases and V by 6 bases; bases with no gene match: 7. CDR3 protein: CAISDRGSRTDTQYF. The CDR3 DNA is TGTGCCATCAGCGACAGGGGGTCTAGGACAGATACGCAGTATTTT.

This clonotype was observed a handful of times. The CDR3 bases are TGTGCCAGCAGGTTACAGGCAGGCGGATTCTACAATGAGCAGTTCTTC. Translated: CASRLQAGGFYNEQFF. This rearrangement joins TRBV6-2 or TRBV6-3 to TRBJ2-1; D perhaps matches TRBD1 (5 bases). This CDR3 is built from 16 residues. CDR1 is MNHEY and CDR2 is SVGEGT in the germline V gene. V lost 6 bases and J lost 3, with 18 bases in between.

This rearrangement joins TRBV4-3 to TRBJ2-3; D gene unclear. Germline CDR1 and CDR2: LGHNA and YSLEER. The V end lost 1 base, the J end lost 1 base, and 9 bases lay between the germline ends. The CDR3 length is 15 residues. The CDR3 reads CASSQGYLRTDTQYF. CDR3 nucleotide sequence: TGCGCCAGCAGCCAAGGTTATTTACGCACAGATACGCAGTATTTT.

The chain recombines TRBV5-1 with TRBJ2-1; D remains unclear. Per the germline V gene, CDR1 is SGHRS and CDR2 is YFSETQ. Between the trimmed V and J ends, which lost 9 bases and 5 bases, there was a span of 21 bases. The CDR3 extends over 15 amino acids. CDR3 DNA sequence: TGCGCCACTCGTACCGGGCCCCAGCTTCACAATGAGCAGTTCTTC. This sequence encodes CATRTGPQLHNEQFF. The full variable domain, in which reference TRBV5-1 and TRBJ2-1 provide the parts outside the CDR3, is KAGVTQTPRYLIKTRGQQVTLSCSPISGHRSVSWYQQTPGQGLQFLFEYFSETQRNKGNFPGRFSGRQFSNSRSEMNVSTLELGDSALYLCATRTGPQLHNEQFFGPGTRLTVL.

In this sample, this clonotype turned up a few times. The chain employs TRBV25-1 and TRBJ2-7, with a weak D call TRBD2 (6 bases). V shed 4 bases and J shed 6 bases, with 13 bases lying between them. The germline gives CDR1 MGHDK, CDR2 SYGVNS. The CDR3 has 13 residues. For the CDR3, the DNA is TGTGCCAGCAGTGTGGGACTCGCCTCCGAGCAGTACTTC. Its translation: CASSVGLASEQYF.

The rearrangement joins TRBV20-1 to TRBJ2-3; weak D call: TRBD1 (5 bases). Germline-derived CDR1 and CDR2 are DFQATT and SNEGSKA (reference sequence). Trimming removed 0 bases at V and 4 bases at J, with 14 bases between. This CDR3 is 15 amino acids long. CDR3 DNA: TGCAGTGCTAGAGATTATGCAGGGCCCGCAGATACGCAGTATTTT. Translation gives CSARDYAGPADTQYF.

The CDR3 sequence: CASSQQSGTSVRTDTQYF. The CDR3 region has the DNA TGCGCCAGCAGCCAACAAAGTGGGACAAGCGTCCGCACAGATACGCAGTATTTT. The genes are TRBV4-1 and TRBJ2-3, with TRBD1 as a possible D gene (6 bases). The V gene's germline CDR1 is MGHRA and CDR2 YSYEKL. V dropped 2 bases and J dropped 1 base, with 19 bases sitting between them. The CDR3 loop spans 18 amino acids.

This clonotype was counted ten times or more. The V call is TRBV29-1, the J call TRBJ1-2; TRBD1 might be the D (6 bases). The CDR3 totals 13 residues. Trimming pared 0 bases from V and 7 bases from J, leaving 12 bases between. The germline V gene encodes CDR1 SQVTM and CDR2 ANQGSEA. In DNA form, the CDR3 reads TGCAGCGTTGAAGATCCCAGGGGCCCTGGCTACACCTTC. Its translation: CSVEDPRGPGYTF.

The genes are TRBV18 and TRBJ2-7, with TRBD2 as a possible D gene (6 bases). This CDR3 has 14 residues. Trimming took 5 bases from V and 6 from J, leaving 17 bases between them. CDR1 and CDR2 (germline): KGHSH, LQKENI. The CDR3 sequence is CASSKGTGRREQYF. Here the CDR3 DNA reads TGTGCCAGCTCAAAGGGGACTGGGAGGCGCGAGCAGTACTTC.

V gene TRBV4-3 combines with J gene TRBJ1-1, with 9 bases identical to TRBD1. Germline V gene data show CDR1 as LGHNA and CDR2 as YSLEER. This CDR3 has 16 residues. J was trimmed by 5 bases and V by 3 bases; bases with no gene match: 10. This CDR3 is CASSHPLGQGYTEAFF. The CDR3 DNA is TGCGCCAGCAGCCACCCCCTGGGACAGGGATATACTGAAGCTTTCTTT.

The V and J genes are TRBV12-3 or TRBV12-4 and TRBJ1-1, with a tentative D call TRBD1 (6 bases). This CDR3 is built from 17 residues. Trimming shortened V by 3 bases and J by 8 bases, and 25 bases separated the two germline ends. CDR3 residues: CASSFQSPAGVRAEAFF. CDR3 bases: TGTGCCAGCAGTTTCCAATCGCCTGCAGGGGTAAGGGCCGAAGCTTTCTTT.

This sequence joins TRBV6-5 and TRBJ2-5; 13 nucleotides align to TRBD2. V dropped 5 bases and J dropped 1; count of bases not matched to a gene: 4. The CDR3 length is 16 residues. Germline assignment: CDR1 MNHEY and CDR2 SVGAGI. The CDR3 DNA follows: TGTGCCAGCAGTACTAGCGGGGGGGCTGGCCAAGAGACCCAGTACTTC. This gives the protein CASSTSGGAGQETQYF.

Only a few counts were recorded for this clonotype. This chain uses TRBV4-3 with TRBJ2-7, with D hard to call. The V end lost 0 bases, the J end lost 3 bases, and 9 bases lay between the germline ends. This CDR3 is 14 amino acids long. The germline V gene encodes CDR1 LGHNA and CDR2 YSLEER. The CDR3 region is CASSQEVYNYEQYF. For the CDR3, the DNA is TGCGCCAGCAGCCAAGAAGTATACAACTACGAGCAGTACTTC.

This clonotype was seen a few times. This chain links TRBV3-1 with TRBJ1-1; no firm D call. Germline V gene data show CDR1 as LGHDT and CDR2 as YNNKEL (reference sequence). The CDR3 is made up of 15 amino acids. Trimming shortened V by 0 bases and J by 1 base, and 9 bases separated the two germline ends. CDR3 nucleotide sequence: TGTGCCAGCAGCCAAGAAGGTACCGCGAACACTGAAGCTTTCTTT. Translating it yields CASSQEGTANTEAFF. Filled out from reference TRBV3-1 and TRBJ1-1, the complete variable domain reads DTAVSQTPKYLVTQMGNDKSIKCEQNLGHDTMYWYKQDSKKFLKIMFSYNNKELIINETVPNRFSPKSPDKAHLNLHINSLELGDSAVYFCASSQEGTANTEAFFGQGTRLTVV.

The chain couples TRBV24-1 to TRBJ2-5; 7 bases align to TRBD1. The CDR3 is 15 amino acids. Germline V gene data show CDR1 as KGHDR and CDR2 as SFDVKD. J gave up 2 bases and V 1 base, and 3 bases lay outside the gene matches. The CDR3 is CATSDLRGPQETQYF. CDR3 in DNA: TGTGCCACCAGTGATTTAAGGGGGCCTCAAGAGACCCAGTACTTC.

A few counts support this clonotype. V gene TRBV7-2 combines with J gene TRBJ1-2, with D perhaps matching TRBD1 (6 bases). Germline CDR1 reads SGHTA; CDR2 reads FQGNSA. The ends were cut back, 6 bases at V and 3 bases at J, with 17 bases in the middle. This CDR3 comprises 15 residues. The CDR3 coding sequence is TGTGCCAGCAGTTACCGGGACACCGCGTACTATGGCTACACCTTC. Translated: CASSYRDTAYYGYTF.

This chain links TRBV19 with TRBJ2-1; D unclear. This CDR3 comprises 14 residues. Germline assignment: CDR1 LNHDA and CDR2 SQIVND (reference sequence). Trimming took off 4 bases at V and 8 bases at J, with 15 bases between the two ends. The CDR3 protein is CASSTRRLPDEQFF. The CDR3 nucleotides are TGTGCCAGTAGTACCCGGCGGCTTCCGGATGAGCAGTTCTTC.

CDR3 sequence: CAWMVAGSTDTQYF. The CDR3 region has the DNA TGTGCCTGGATGGTGGCGGGGAGCACAGATACGCAGTATTTT. This chain uses TRBV30 with TRBJ2-3; D possibly corresponds to TRBD2 (6 bases). The CDR3 is 14 amino acids. With 4 bases removed from V and 0 bases from J, the gap between germline ends came to 11 bases. Germline lookup yields CDR1 GTSNPN and CDR2 SVGIG (reference sequence). Full variable domain (outside the CDR3, taken from reference TRBV30 and TRBJ2-3): SQTIHQWPATLVQPVGSPLSLECTVEGTSNPNLYWYRQAAGRGLQLLFYSVGIGQISSEVPQNLSASRPQDRQFILSSKKLLLSDSGFYLCAWMVAGSTDTQYFGPGTRLTVL.

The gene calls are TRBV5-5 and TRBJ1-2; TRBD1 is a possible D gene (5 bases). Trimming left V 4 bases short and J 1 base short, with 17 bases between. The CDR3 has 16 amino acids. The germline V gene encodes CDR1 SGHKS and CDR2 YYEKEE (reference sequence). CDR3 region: CASSPNDRLYNYGYTF. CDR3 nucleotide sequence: TGTGCCAGCAGCCCCAATGACAGACTCTATAACTATGGCTACACCTTC.

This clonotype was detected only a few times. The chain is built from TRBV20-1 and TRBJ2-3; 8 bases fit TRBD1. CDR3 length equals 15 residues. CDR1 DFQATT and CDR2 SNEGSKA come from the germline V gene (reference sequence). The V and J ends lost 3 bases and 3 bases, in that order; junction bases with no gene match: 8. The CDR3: CSASWTGKKTDTQYF. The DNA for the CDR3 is TGCAGTGCTAGCTGGACAGGGAAGAAGACAGATACGCAGTATTTT.

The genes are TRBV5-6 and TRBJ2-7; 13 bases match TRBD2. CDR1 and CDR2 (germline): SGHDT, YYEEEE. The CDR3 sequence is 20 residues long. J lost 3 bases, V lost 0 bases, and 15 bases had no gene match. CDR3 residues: CASSLGGLGPTSGRVYEQYF. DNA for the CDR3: TGTGCCAGCAGCTTGGGGGGGTTGGGCCCAACTAGCGGGAGGGTCTACGAGCAGTACTTC. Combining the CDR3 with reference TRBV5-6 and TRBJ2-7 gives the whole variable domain DAGVTQSPTHLIKTRGQQVTLRCSPKSGHDTVSWYQQALGQGPQFIFQYYEEEERQRGNFPDRFSGHQFPNYSSELNVNALLLGDSALYLCASSLGGLGPTSGRVYEQYFGPGTRLTVT.

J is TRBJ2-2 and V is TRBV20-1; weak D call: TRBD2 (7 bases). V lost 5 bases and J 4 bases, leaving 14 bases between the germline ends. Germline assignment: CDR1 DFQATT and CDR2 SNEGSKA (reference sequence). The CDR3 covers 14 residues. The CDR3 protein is CSADRGASTGELFF. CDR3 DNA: TGCAGTGCTGACCGGGGGGCCAGCACCGGGGAGCTGTTTTTT.

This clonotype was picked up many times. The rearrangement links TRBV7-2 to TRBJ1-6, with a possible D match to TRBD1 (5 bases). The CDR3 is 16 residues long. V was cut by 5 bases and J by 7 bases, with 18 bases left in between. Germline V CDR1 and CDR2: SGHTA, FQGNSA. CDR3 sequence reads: CASSPAIRVYNSPLHF. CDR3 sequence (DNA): TGTGCCAGCAGCCCAGCCATCAGGGTTTACAATTCACCCCTCCACTTT.

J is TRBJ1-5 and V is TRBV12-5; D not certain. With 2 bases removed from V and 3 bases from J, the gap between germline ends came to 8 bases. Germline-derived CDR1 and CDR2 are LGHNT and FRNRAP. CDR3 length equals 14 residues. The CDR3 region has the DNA TGTGCTAGTGGTTTGACCGTGGCCAATCAGCCCCAGCATTTT. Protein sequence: CASGLTVANQPQHF.

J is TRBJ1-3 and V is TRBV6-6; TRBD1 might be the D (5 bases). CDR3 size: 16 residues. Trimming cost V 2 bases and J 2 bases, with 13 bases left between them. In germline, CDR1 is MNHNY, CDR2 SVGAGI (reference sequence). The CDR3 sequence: CASSYEGGAPGNTIYF. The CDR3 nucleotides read TGTGCCAGCAGTTACGAAGGCGGGGCCCCTGGAAACACCATATATTTT.